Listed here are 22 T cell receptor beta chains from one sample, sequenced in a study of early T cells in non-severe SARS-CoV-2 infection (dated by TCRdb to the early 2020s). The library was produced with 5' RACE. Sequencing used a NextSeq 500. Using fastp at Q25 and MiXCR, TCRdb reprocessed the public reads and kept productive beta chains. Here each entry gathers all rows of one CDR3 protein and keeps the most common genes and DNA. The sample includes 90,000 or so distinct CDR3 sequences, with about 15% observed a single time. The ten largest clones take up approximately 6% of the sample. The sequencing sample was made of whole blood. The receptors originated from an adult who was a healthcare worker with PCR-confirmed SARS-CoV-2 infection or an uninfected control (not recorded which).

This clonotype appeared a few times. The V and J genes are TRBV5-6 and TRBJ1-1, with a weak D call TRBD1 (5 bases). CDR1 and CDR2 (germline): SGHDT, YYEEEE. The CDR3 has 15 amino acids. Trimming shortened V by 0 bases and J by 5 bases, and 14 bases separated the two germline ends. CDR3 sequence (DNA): TGTGCCAGCAGCTTGGCCCCCCTGGGGGGGACTGAAGCTTTCTTT. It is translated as CASSLAPLGGTEAFF.

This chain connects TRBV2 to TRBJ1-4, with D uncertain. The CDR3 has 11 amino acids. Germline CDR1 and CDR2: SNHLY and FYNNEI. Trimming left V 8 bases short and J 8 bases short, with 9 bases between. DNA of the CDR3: TGTGCCAGCTTTACGCCCGAAAAACTGTTTTTT. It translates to CASFTPEKLFF.

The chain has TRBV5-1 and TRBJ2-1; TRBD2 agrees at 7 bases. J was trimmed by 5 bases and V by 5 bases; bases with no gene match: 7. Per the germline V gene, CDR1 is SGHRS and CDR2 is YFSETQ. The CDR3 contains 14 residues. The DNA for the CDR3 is TGCGCCAGCAGTATTGTCAGCGGGGACAATGAGCAGTTCTTC. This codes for CASSIVSGDNEQFF.

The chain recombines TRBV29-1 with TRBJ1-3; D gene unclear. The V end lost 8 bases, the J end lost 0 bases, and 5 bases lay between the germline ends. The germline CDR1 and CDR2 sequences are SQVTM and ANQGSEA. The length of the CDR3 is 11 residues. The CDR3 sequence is CSHLSGNTIYF. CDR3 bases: TGCAGCCACCTCTCTGGAAACACCATATATTTT.

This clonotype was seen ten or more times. DNA of the CDR3: TGTGCCAGCAGCTCCGAACGACTAGCGGGCAATGAGCAGTTCTTC. Translation: CASSSERLAGNEQFF. The gene calls are TRBV7-9 and TRBJ2-1; 10 bases are shared with TRBD2. There are 15 residues in the CDR3. V shed 4 bases, J shed 6 bases, and the junction held 6 bases outside the gene matches. The germline gives CDR1 SEHNR, CDR2 FQNEAQ (reference sequence).

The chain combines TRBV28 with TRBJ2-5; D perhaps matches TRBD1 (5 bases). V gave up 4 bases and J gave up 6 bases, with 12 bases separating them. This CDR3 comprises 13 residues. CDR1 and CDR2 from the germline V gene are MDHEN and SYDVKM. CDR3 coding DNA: TGTGCCAGCAGTTCGGCCCAGGGTAAGACCCAGTACTTC. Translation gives CASSSAQGKTQYF.

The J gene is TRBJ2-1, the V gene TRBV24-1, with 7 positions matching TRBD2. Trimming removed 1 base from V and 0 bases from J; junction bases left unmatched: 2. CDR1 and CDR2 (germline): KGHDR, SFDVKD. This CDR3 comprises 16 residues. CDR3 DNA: TGTGCCACCAGTGATTTTAAGCGGGGCTCCTACAATGAGCAGTTCTTC. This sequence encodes CATSDFKRGSYNEQFF.

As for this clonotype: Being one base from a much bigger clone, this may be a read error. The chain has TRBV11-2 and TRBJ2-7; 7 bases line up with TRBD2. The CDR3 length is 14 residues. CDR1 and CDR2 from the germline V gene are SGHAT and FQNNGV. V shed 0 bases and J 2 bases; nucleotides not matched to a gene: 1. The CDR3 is CASSLERGTYEQYF. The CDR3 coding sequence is TGTGCCAGCAGCTTAGAGCGGGGGACCTACGAGCAGTACTTC.

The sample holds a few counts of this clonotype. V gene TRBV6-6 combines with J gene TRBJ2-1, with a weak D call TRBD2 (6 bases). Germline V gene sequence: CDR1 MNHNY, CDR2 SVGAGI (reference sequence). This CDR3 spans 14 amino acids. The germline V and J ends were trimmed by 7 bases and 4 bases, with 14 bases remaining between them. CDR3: CASTYPGSYNEQFF. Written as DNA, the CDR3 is TGTGCCAGCACCTACCCCGGGAGTTACAATGAGCAGTTCTTC.

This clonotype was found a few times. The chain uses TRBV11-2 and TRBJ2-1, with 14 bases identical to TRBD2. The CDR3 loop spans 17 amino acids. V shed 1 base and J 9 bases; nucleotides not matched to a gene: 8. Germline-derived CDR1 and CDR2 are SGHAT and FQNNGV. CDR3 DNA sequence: TGTGCCAGCAGCTTAGGCGGGACTAGCGGGAGACGTGGTGAGCAGTTCTTC. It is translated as CASSLGGTSGRRGEQFF.

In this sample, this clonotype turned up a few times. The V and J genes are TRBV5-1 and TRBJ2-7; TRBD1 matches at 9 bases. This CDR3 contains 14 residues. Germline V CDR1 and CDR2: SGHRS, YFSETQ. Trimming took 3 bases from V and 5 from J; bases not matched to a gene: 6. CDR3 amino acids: CASSSSDRGDEQYF. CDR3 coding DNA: TGCGCCAGCAGCTCCTCGGACAGGGGCGACGAGCAGTACTTC.

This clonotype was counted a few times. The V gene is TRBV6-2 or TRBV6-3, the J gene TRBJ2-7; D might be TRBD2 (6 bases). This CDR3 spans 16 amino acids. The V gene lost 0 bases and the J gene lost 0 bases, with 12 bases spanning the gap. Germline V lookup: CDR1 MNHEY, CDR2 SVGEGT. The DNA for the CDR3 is TGTGCCAGCAGTTACTCGTGGGACTTTAGCTCCTACGAGCAGTACTTC. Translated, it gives CASSYSWDFSSYEQYF.

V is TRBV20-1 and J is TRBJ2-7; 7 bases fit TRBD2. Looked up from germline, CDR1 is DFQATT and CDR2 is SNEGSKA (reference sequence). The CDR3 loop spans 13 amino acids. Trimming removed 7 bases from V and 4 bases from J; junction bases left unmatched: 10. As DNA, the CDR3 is TGCAGTGGCGGTTTAAGCGGGATATACGAGCAGTACTTC. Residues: CSGGLSGIYEQYF.

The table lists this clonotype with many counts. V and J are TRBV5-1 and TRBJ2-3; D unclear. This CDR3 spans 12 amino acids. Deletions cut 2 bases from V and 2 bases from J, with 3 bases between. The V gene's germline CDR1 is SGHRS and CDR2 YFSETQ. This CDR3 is CASSFSTDTQYF. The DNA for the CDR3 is TGCGCCAGCAGCTTCTCCACAGATACGCAGTATTTT.

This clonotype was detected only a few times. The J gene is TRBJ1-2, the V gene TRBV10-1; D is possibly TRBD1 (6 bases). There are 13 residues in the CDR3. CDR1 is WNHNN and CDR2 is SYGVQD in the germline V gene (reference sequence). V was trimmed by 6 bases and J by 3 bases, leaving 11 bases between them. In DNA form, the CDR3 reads TGCGCCAGCAGCCGGACAGCCTACTATGGCTACACCTTC. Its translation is CASSRTAYYGYTF.

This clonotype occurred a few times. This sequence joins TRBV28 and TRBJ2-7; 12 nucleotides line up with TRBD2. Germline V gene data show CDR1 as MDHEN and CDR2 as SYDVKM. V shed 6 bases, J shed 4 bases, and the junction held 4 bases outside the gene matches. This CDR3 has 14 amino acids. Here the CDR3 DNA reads TGTGCCAGCAGCGGGACTAGCGGGTTATACGAGCAGTACTTC. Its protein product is CASSGTSGLYEQYF.

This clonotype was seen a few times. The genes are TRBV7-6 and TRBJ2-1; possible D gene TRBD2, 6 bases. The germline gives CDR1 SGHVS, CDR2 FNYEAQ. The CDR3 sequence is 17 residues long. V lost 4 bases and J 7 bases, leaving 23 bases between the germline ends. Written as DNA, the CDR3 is TGTGCCAGCAGCTCCTCTACCGGCAAGCGGGCGGGTAATGAGCAGTTCTTC. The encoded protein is CASSSSTGKRAGNEQFF. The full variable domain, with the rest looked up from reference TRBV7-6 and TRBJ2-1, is GAGVSQSPRYKVTKRGQDVALRCDPISGHVSLYWYRQALGQGPEFLTYFNYEAQQDKSGLPNDRFSAERPEGSISTLTIQRTEQRDSAMYRCASSSSTGKRAGNEQFFGPGTRLTVL.

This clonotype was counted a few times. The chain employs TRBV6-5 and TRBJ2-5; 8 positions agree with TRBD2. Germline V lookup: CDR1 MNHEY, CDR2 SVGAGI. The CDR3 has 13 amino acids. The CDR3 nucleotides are TGTGCAGCGGGTAGCGGGAAGGAAGAGACCCAGTACTTC. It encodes CAAGSGKEETQYF.

The CDR3 DNA reads as TGCGCCAGCAGCCAAGACCGCTCTGGGGCCAACGTCCTGACTTTC. Protein: CASSQDRSGANVLTF. This chain links TRBV4-3 with TRBJ2-6; D gene uncertain. CDR1 is LGHNA, CDR2 YSLEER, per germline. The V end was cut by 0 bases, the J end by 0 bases, with 3 bases between. This CDR3 comprises 15 residues.

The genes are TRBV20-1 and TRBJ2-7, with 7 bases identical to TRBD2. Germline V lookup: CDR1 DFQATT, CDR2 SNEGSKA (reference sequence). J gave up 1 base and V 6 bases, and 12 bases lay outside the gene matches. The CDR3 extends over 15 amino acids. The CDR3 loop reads CSAKGWLAVSYEQYF. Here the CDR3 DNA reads TGCAGTGCCAAGGGGTGGCTAGCGGTTTCCTACGAGCAGTACTTC.

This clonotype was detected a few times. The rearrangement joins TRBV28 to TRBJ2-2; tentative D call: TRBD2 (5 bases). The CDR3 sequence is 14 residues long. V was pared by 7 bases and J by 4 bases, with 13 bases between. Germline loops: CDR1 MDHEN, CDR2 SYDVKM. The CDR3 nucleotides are TGTGCCAGCAAAATCGGAGGCTCCACCGGGGAGCTGTTTTTT. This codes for CASKIGGSTGELFF.

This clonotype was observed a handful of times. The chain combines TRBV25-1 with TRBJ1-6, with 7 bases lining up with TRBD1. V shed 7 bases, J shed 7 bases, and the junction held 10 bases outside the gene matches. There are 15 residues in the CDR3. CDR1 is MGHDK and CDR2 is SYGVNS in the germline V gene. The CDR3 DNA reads TGTGCCAGCAACGACAGGGAGATACCAAATTCACCCCTCCACTTT. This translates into CASNDREIPNSPLHF.